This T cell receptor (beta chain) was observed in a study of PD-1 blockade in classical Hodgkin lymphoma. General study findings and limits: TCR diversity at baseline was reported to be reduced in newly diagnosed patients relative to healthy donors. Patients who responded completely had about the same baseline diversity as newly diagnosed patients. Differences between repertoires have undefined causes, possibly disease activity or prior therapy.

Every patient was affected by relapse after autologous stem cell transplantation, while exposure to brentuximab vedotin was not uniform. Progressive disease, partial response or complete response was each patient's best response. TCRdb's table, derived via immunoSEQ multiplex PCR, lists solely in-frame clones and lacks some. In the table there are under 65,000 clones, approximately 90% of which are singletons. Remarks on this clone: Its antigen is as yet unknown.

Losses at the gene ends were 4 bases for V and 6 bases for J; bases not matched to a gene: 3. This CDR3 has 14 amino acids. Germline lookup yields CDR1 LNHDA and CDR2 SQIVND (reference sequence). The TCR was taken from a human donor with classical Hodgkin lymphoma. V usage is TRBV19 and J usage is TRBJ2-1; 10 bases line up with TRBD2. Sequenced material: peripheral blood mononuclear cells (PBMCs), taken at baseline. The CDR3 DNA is TGTGCCAGTAGTAGTAGCGGGGGGTCCAATGAGCAGTTCTTC. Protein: CASSSSGGSNEQFF.